This entry features one T cell receptor beta chain sequence. These data are taken from a study of control samples from healthy donors and cancer patients. The length of the CDR3 is 14 residues. The germline V gene encodes CDR1 MDHEN and CDR2 SYDVKM. V was shortened by 6 bases and J by 2 bases, with 13 bases between the two germline ends. Using immunoSEQ multiplex PCR, the repertoire was profiled, and TCRdb retains in-frame clones only, with some absent. The sample has about 120,000 clones, approximately 87% seen once. This TCR was sampled from a man aged 25-45 years in good health. Specimen: blood. V gene TRBV28 combines with J gene TRBJ1-1, with unresolved D. The CDR3: CASRSETGNTEAFF. The CDR3 DNA follows: TGTGCCAGCAGATCAGAGACCGGCAACACTGAAGCTTTCTTT.